The clone carrying this TCR beta chain showed up just a few times. Its antigen is as yet unknown. Libraries for TCRalpha and TCRbeta carried sample barcodes and unique molecular identifiers via 5'RACE. TCRdb reanalysed the 5' RACE reads using MiXCR and keeps one entry per CDR3 protein. The data contain some 600,000 distinct CDR3 sequences, 15% to 20% of them singletons. This sample was taken from a study of T-cell memory formation after mild COVID-19. For the study at large: Largely, the TCR clusters proved donor specific. Study-wide points: CD4+ contracting clones lay mainly in CM and EM, CD8+ ones in EMRA. Clones that shrank (day 15 to 85) were balanced CD4/CD8, whereas later expanders leaned CD4+.

Trimming at V came to 1 base and at J to 1 base, leaving 3 bases not matched to a gene. Germline CDR1 DFQATT, CDR2 SNEGSKA (reference sequence). The CDR3 length is 15 residues. Sequenced material: PBMCs or a T cell subset sorted from them (not recorded which). The chain recombines TRBV20-1 with TRBJ2-1; 8 bases map to TRBD2. This sequence originates from an adult woman who had mild COVID-19 (a few samples of this study predate the infection). Cell type and time point are not known. CDR3 loop: CSARVGGGSYNEQFF. The DNA of the CDR3 is TGCAGTGCTAGAGTGGGCGGGGGGTCCTACAATGAGCAGTTCTTC.